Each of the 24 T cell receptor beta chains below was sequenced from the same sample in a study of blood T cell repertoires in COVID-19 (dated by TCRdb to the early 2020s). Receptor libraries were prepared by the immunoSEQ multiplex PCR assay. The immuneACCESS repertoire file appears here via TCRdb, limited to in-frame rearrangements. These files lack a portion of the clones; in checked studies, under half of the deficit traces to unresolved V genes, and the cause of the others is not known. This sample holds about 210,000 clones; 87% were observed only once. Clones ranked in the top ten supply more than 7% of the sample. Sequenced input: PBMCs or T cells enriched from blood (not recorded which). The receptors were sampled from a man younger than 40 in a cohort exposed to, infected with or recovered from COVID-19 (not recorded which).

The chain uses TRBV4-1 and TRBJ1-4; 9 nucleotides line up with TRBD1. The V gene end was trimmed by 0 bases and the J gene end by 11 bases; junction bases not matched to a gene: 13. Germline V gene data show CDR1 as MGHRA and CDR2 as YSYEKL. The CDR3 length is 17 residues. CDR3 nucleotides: TGCGCCAGCAGCCAAGAGTGGGGTGGGACAGGGCGGAACAAACTGTTTTTT. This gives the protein CASSQEWGGTGRNKLFF.

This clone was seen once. CDR3 coding DNA: TGCGCCAGCAGAAGAATAGCGGGAGCCGAGACGCAGTATTTT. As protein: CASRRIAGAETQYF. The gene calls are TRBV5-1 and TRBJ2-3, with 9 bases fitting TRBD2. Losses at the gene ends were 5 bases for V and 9 bases for J; bases not matched to a gene: 10. CDR3 length: 14 residues. Germline CDR1 SGHRS, CDR2 YFSETQ. Complete variable domain (other parts from reference TRBV5-1 and TRBJ2-3): KAGVTQTPRYLIKTRGQQVTLSCSPISGHRSVSWYQQTPGQGLQFLFEYFSETQRNKGNFPGRFSGRQFSNSRSEMNVSTLELGDSALYLCASRRIAGAETQYFGPGTRLTVL.

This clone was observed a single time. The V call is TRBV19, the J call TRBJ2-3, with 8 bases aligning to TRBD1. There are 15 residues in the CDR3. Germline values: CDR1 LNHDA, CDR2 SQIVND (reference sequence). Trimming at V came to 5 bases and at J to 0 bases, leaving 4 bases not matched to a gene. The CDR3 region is CASSAGQGSTDTQYF. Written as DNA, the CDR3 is TGTGCCAGTAGTGCAGGACAGGGTAGCACAGATACGCAGTATTTT. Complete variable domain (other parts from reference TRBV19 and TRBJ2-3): DGGITQSPKYLFRKEGQNVTLSCEQNLNHDAMYWYRQDPGQGLRLIYYSQIVNDFQKGDIAEGYSVSREKKESFPLTVTSAQKNPTAFYLCASSAGQGSTDTQYFGPGTRLTVL.

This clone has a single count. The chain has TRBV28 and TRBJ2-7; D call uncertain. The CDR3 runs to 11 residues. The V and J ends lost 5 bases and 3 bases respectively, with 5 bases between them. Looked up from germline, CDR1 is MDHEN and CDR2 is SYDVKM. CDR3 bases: TGTGCCAGCAGTCTCCGCTACGAGCAGTACTTC. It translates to CASSLRYEQYF.

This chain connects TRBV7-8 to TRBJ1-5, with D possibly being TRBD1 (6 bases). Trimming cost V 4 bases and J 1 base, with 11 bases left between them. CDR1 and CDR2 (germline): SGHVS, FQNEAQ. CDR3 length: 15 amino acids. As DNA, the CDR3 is TGTGCCAGCAGCTCTACAGGGATAAGCAATCAGCCCCAGCATTTT. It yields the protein CASSSTGISNQPQHF. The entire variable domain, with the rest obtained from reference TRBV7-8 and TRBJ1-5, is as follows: GAGVSQSPRYKVAKRGQDVALRCDPISGHVSLFWYQQALGQGPEFLTYFQNEAQLDKSGLPSDRFFAERPEGSVSTLKIQRTQQEDSAVYLCASSSTGISNQPQHFGDGTRLSIL.

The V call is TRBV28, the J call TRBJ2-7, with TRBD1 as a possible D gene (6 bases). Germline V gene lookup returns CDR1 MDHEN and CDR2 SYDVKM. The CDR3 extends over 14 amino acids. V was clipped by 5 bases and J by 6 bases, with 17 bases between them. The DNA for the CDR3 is TGTGCCAGCAGTCTCCGACCAGGGGCGGGCGAGCAGTACTTC. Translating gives CASSLRPGAGEQYF.

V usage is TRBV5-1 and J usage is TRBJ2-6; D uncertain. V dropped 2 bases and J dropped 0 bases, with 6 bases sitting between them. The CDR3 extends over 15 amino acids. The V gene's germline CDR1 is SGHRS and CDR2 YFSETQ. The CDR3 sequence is CASSLKLSGANVLTF. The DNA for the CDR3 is TGCGCCAGCAGCTTAAAGCTCTCTGGGGCCAACGTCCTGACTTTC.

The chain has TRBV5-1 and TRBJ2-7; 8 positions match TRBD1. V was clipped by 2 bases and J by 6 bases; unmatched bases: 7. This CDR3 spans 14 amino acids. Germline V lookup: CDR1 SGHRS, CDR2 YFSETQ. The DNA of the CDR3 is TGCGCCAGCAGCTTTTTTAACAGGGGGTCCGAGCAGTACTTC. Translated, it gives CASSFFNRGSEQYF. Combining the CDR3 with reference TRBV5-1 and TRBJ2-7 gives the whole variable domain KAGVTQTPRYLIKTRGQQVTLSCSPISGHRSVSWYQQTPGQGLQFLFEYFSETQRNKGNFPGRFSGRQFSNSRSEMNVSTLELGDSALYLCASSFFNRGSEQYFGPGTRLTVT.

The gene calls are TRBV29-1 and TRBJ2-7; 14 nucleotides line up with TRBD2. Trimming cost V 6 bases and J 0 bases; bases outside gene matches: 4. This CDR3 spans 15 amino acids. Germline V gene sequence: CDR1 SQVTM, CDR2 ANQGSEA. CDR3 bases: TGCAGCGTGGTGACTAGCGGGAGGGTCTCCTACGAGCAGTACTTC. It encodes CSVVTSGRVSYEQYF.

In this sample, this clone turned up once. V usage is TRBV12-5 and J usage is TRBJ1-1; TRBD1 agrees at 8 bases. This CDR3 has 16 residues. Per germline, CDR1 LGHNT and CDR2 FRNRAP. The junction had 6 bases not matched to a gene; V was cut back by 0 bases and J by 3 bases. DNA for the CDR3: TGTGCTAGTGGTTTGGTACTCGGACAGGGCTACACTGAAGCTTTCTTT. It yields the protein CASGLVLGQGYTEAFF.

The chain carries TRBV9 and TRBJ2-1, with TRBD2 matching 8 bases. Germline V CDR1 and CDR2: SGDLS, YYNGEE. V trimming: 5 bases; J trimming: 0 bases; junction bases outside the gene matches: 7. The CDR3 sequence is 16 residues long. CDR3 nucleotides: TGTGCCAGCAGTATTAGCGGGGAGAGCTCCTACAATGAGCAGTTCTTC. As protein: CASSISGESSYNEQFF.

CDR3 nucleotides: TGCAGTGCTAGTGGGGACAGTAACTACGAGCAGTACTTC. This translates into CSASGDSNYEQYF. The rearrangement links TRBV20-1 to TRBJ2-7; TRBD1 matches at 7 bases. Unmatched junction bases numbered 5, after V lost 3 bases and J lost 3 bases. CDR3 length: 13 amino acids. Germline V gives CDR1 DFQATT, CDR2 SNEGSKA (reference sequence).

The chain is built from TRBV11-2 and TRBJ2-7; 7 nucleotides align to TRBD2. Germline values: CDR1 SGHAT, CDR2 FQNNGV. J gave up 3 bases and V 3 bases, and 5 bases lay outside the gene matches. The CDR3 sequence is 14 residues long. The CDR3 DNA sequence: TGTGCCAGCAGCTTTTTACCTAGCGGCTACGAGCAGTACTTC. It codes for CASSFLPSGYEQYF.

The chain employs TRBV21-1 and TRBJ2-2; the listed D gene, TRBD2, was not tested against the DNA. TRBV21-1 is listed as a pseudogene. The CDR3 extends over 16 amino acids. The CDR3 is CASSKVGGLSTGELFF. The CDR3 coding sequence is TGTGCCAGCAGCAAAGTCGGGGGTTTGAGCACCGGGGAGCTGTTTTTT.

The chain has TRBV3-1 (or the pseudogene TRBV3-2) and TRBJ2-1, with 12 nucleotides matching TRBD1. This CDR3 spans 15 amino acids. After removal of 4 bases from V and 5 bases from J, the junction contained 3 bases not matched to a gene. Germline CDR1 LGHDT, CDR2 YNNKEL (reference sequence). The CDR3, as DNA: TGTGCCAGCAGCCTGGGACAGGGGGCGCACAATGAGCAGTTCTTC. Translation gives CASSLGQGAHNEQFF.

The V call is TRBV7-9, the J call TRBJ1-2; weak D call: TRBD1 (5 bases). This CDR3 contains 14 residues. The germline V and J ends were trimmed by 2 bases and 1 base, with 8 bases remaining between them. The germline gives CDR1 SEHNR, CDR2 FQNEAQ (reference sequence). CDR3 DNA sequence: TGTGCCAGCAGCTTATCGGGGGGTAACTATGGCTACACCTTC. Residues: CASSLSGGNYGYTF.

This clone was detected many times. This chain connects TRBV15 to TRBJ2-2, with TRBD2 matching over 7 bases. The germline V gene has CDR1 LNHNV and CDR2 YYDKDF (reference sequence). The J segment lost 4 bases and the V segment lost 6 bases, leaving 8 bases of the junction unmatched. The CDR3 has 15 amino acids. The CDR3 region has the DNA TGTGCCACCAGTAGTTACGGGAGGACCACCGGGGAGCTGTTTTTT. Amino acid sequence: CATSSYGRTTGELFF. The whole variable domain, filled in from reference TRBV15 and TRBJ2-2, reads DAMVIQNPRYQVTQFGKPVTLSCSQTLNHNVMYWYQQKSSQAPKLLFHYYDKDFNNEADTPDNFQSRRPNTSFCFLDIRSPGLGDTAMYLCATSSYGRTTGELFFGEGSRLTVL.

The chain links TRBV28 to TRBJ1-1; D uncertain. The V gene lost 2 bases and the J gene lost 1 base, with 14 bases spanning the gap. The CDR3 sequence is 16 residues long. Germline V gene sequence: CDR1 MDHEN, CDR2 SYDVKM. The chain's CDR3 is CASSLIQAATNTEAFF. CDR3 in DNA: TGTGCCAGCAGTTTAATCCAGGCCGCTACGAACACTGAAGCTTTCTTT.

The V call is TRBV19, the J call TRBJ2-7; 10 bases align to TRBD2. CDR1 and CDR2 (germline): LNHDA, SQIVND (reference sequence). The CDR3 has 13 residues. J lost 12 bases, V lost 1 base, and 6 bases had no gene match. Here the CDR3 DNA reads TGTGCCAGTAGTATAGTCCTAGCGGGAGTTCGGTACTTC. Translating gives CASSIVLAGVRYF.

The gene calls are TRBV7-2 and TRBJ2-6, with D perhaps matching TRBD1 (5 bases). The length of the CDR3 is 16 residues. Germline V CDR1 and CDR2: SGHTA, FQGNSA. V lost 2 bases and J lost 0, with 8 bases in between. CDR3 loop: CASSLQGNSGANVLTF. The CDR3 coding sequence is TGTGCCAGCAGCTTACAGGGTAACTCTGGGGCCAACGTCCTGACTTTC.

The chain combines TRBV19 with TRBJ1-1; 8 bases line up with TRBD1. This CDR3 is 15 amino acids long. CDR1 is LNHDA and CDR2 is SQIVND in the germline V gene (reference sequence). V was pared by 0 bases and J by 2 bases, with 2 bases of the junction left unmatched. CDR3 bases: TGTGCCAGTAGTATAGAGGGACAGGTAAACACTGAAGCTTTCTTT. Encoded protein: CASSIEGQVNTEAFF.

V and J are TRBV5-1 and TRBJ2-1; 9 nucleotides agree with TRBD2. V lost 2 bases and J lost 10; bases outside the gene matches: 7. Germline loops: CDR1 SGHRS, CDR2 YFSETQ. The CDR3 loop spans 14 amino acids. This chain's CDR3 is CASSLPGLAQEQFF. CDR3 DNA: TGCGCCAGCAGCTTACCGGGACTAGCCCAGGAGCAGTTCTTC.

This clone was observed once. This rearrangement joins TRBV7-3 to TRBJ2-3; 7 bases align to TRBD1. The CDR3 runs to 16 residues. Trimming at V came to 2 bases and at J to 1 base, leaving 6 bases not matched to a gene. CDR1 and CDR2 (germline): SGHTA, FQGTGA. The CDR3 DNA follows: TGTGCCAGCAGCTTACACAGGGGCCAGGGCACAGATACGCAGTATTTT. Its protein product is CASSLHRGQGTDTQYF.

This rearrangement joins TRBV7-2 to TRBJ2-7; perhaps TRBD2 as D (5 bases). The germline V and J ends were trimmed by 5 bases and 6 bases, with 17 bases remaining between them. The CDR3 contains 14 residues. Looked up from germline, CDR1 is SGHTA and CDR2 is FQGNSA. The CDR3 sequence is CASSPGIIPSEQYF. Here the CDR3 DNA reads TGTGCCAGCAGCCCGGGGATTATCCCTTCCGAGCAGTACTTC.